This TCR beta chain is drawn from a study of sequential checkpoint blockade in melanoma. In the study overall: Patients were randomized 1:1 to nivolumab-then-ipilimumab or ipilimumab-then-nivolumab first-line. Both treatment sequences were followed by maintenance nivolumab.

The trim removed 5 bases at V and 3 bases at J, leaving 4 bases unmatched. The length of the CDR3 is 14 residues. Germline loops: CDR1 MDHEN, CDR2 SYDVKM. TCRdb keeps only in-frame clones here, not all; method: immunoSEQ multiplex PCR. The sample includes 20,000 to 25,000 clones, roughly four fifths seen only once; the top ten take around a tenth. Treatment here: randomized to nivolumab then ipilimumab (arm A) or the reverse (arm B). None of the patients previously received DNA-damaging chemotherapy. PBMC sorting kept live CD3+CD8+ cells without CD19 or CD56. The input for sequencing was CD8+ T cells sorted from blood (inferred from file names), taken from a patient given nivolumab and ipilimumab in sequence. V is TRBV28 and J is TRBJ1-5; 7 bases align to TRBD1. The receptor's source is a human donor with melanoma. CDR3 region: CASSEGQINQPQHF. DNA of the CDR3: TGTGCCAGCAGTGAGGGACAGATCAATCAGCCCCAGCATTTT.